One sample yielded the 22 T cell receptor beta chains listed below, sequenced in a study of shared clonotypes between healthy human individuals. Assay used: immunoSEQ multiplex PCR; TCRdb lists only in-frame clones, some missing. The sample has over a million clones, about 75% seen once. Sequencing was done on a sample of memory CD4+ T cells sorted from blood. Subset given: CD45RA-negative fraction. Receptor source: a man aged 18 to 29 in good health.

This clone was seen a handful of times. The CDR3 DNA follows: TGTGCCAGCAGTCTCCTGGCCGGTGGGAGGGCTGAAGCTTTCTTT. Translating it yields CASSLLAGGRAEAFF. The V and J genes are TRBV27 and TRBJ1-1, with unresolved D. Per germline, CDR1 MNHEY and CDR2 SMNVEV (reference sequence). With 5 bases removed from V and 6 bases from J, the gap between germline ends came to 19 bases. The CDR3 sequence is 15 residues long.

This chain joins TRBV4-1 and TRBJ2-5; weak D call: TRBD2 (5 bases). Trimming took 0 bases from V and 9 from J, leaving 20 bases between them. CDR3 length: 16 amino acids. Germline loops: CDR1 MGHRA, CDR2 YSYEKL. The CDR3 here is CASSQDPASGAQAQYF. The DNA for the CDR3 is TGCGCCAGCAGCCAAGATCCCGCCAGCGGAGCGCAGGCCCAGTACTTC.

This clone was picked up one time. V usage is TRBV30 and J usage is TRBJ2-2, with D possibly being TRBD1 (5 bases). Trimming pared 2 bases from V and 5 bases from J, leaving 9 bases between. Per germline, CDR1 GTSNPN and CDR2 SVGIG (reference sequence). CDR3 size: 13 residues. The CDR3 reads CAWSQTGTGELFF. CDR3 coding DNA: TGTGCCTGGAGTCAAACAGGTACCGGGGAGCTGTTTTTT.

The rearrangement joins TRBV5-4 to TRBJ2-2; D gene ambiguous. This CDR3 is 14 amino acids long. Trimming removed 2 bases from V and 3 bases from J, with 8 bases in between. The V gene's germline CDR1 is SGHNT and CDR2 YYREEE (reference sequence). CDR3 in DNA: TGTGCCAGCAGCTTATTCGGACACACCGGGGAGCTGTTTTTT. Its translation is CASSLFGHTGELFF.

The chain combines TRBV5-1 with TRBJ1-5; 7 nucleotides agree with TRBD1. V lost 0 bases, J lost 5 bases, and 5 bases stayed unmatched. CDR1 is SGHRS and CDR2 is YFSETQ in the germline V gene. The CDR3 runs to 15 residues. The CDR3 sequence is CASSLGITGDQPQHF. CDR3 DNA: TGCGCCAGCAGCTTGGGTATTACAGGGGATCAGCCCCAGCATTTT.

This chain uses TRBV6-1 with TRBJ1-5, with D possibly TRBD1 on 6 matching bases. The germline V gene has CDR1 MNHNS and CDR2 SASEGT. V was clipped by 8 bases and J by 0 bases, with 11 bases between them. CDR3 size: 14 residues. The CDR3 here is CASWTDYSNQPQHF. CDR3 coding DNA: TGTGCCAGCTGGACAGATTATAGCAATCAGCCCCAGCATTTT.

The V and J genes are TRBV6-6 and TRBJ1-2; 9 bases are a match to TRBD1. Germline CDR1 MNHNY, CDR2 SVGAGI (reference sequence). The CDR3 is made up of 15 amino acids. With V trimmed by 4 bases and J by 4 bases, 7 bases remained unmatched. CDR3 loop: CASSSPDRGFYGYTF. CDR3 DNA: TGTGCCAGCAGTTCCCCGGACAGGGGTTTCTATGGCTACACCTTC.

Worth noting for this clone: This specimen includes other DNA sequences encoding the same CDR3. The chain is built from TRBV10-1 and TRBJ1-6; possibly TRBD1 for D (6 bases). CDR3 length equals 14 residues. Germline CDR1 is WNHNN and CDR2 is SYGVQD (reference sequence). With 3 bases removed from V and 10 bases from J, the gap between germline ends came to 13 bases. The CDR3 region is CASSEEGVGSPLHF. The CDR3 region has the DNA TGCGCCAGCAGTGAAGAGGGGGTTGGATCACCCCTCCACTTT.

The gene calls are TRBV11-1 and TRBJ1-2, with 8 positions matching TRBD1. The CDR3 extends over 17 amino acids. From germline, CDR1 is SGHAT and CDR2 FQDESV (reference sequence). Trimming at V came to 1 base and at J to 3 bases, leaving 10 bases not matched to a gene. CDR3 bases: TGTGCCAGCAGCTTAGTTACAGGGGGATTAAGGGACTATGGCTACACCTTC. Protein sequence: CASSLVTGGLRDYGYTF.

This clone was seen once. This sequence joins TRBV19 and TRBJ1-2, with 12 bases lining up with TRBD1. Germline trimming cut 3 bases from V and 4 bases from J; bases unmatched to any gene: 9. Germline CDR1 LNHDA, CDR2 SQIVND (reference sequence). This CDR3 is built from 17 residues. This CDR3 is CASSIGTGGRFFYGYTF. The CDR3 bases are TGTGCCAGTAGTATCGGGACAGGGGGCAGGTTTTTCTATGGCTACACCTTC.

The chain is built from TRBV5-6 and TRBJ2-5, with D possibly TRBD2 on 5 matching bases. Germline V gives CDR1 SGHDT, CDR2 YYEEEE. With 1 base removed from V and 1 base from J, the gap between germline ends came to 8 bases. The CDR3 totals 14 residues. The CDR3 DNA is TGTGCCAGCAGCTTGTTAAGCGGCCAAGAGACCCAGTACTTC. Its protein product is CASSLLSGQETQYF.

This clone came up a few times. Other DNA sequences in this specimen translate into the identical CDR3. The rearrangement links TRBV18 to TRBJ1-2; D call uncertain. The CDR3 has 13 residues. Germline assignment: CDR1 KGHSH and CDR2 LQKENI. V lost 6 bases, J lost 2 bases, and 10 bases lay in between. CDR3 DNA: TGTGCCAGCTCCCTTGGGGAAAACTATGGCTACACCTTC. This translates into CASSLGENYGYTF.

The V and J genes are TRBV9 and TRBJ2-1; 7 bases are shared with TRBD2. Germline V lookup: CDR1 SGDLS, CDR2 YYNGEE. CDR3 length: 15 amino acids. The trim removed 2 bases at V and 8 bases at J, leaving 10 bases unmatched. The DNA for the CDR3 is TGTGCCAGCAGCGTGTCGGCGGGAGCTGTGGATGAGCAGTTCTTC. Its protein is CASSVSAGAVDEQFF.

The chain has TRBV6-1 and TRBJ1-5; weak D call: TRBD1 (5 bases). Germline-derived CDR1 and CDR2 are MNHNS and SASEGT. The CDR3 extends over 15 amino acids. Trimming cost V 2 bases and J 1 base, with 9 bases left between them. CDR3 in DNA: TGTGCCAGCAGTGAACAGGGTTTAAGCAATCAGCCCCAGCATTTT. Encoded protein: CASSEQGLSNQPQHF.

This chain links TRBV11-2 with TRBJ1-2; D possibly corresponds to TRBD1 (5 bases). Germline V lookup: CDR1 SGHAT, CDR2 FQNNGV. Trimming took 0 bases from V and 4 from J, leaving 9 bases between them. The CDR3 covers 14 residues. In nucleotides, the CDR3 is TGTGCCAGCAGCTTAGATCCCAGGGTCTATGGCTACACCTTC. This gives the protein CASSLDPRVYGYTF. Combining the CDR3 with reference TRBV11-2 and TRBJ1-2 gives the whole variable domain EAGVAQSPRYKIIEKRQSVAFWCNPISGHATLYWYQQILGQGPKLLIQFQNNGVVDDSQLPKDRFSAERLKGVDSTLKIQPAKLEDSAVYLCASSLDPRVYGYTFGSGTRLTVV.

This clone was counted many times. This sample also contains other DNA sequences that code for the same CDR3. V gene TRBV10-1 combines with J gene TRBJ1-2; D is ambiguous. The CDR3 has 13 residues. Germline lookup yields CDR1 WNHNN and CDR2 SYGVQD (reference sequence). Between the trimmed V and J ends, which lost 0 bases and 3 bases, there was a span of 5 bases. The CDR3 DNA is TGCGCCAGCAGTGAGTCAAGAGACTATGGCTACACCTTC. Amino acids: CASSESRDYGYTF.

This sequence joins TRBV4-1 and TRBJ1-1; D gene uncertain. In germline, CDR1 is MGHRA, CDR2 YSYEKL. This CDR3 is 15 amino acids long. The germline V and J ends were trimmed by 0 bases and 0 bases, with 8 bases remaining between them. The CDR3 loop is CASSQDARMNTEAFF. The CDR3 nucleotides are TGCGCCAGCAGCCAAGATGCCCGGATGAACACTGAAGCTTTCTTT.

The chain recombines TRBV19 with TRBJ1-5, with TRBD1 matching 9 bases. Germline assignment: CDR1 LNHDA and CDR2 SQIVND (reference sequence). J was trimmed by 7 bases and V by 1 base; bases with no gene match: 5. This CDR3 has 15 amino acids. The CDR3 spells CASSIVTGGGQPQHF. CDR3 coding DNA: TGTGCCAGTAGTATAGTAACAGGGGGCGGGCAGCCCCAGCATTTT.

The chain joins TRBV11-3 to TRBJ2-5; D possibly uses TRBD1 or TRBD2 (6 bases each). In germline, CDR1 is SGHNT, CDR2 YENEEA. CDR3 length: 13 amino acids. The ends were cut back, 2 bases at V and 7 bases at J, with 11 bases in the middle. CDR3 in DNA: TGTGCCAGCAGCTTACCGGAGGGGGTGACCCAGTACTTC. It is translated as CASSLPEGVTQYF.

The chain links TRBV30 to TRBJ2-1, with 9 positions matching TRBD2. V lost 2 bases to trimming and J lost 9 bases; unmatched junction nucleotides: 8. Germline CDR1 and CDR2: GTSNPN and SVGIG (reference sequence). The CDR3 loop spans 14 amino acids. CDR3 sequence: CAWSQFGGGVEQFF. The CDR3 DNA follows: TGTGCCTGGAGTCAATTTGGCGGGGGGGTTGAGCAGTTCTTC.

This clone was seen at least ten times. This sequence joins TRBV6-1 and TRBJ2-4; TRBD1 is a possible D gene (6 bases). The CDR3 extends over 15 amino acids. From germline, CDR1 is MNHNS and CDR2 SASEGT. Trimming removed 4 bases from V and 1 base from J, with 11 bases in between. The CDR3 loop reads CASSVIGGAKNIQYF. CDR3 nucleotides: TGTGCCAGCAGTGTGATAGGGGGTGCCAAAAACATTCAGTACTTC.

The rearrangement links TRBV6-6 to TRBJ2-4; the D gene could be TRBD1 or TRBD2 (5 bases each). There are 15 residues in the CDR3. Trimming stripped 6 bases from V and 4 bases from J, with 16 bases between. CDR1 and CDR2 (germline): MNHNY, SVGAGI (reference sequence). The CDR3 bases are TGTGCCAGCAGCAAAGCCGGGACCGAAAAAAACATTCAGTACTTC. Translating it yields CASSKAGTEKNIQYF.